The TCR beta chain described here comes from a study of shared clonotypes between healthy human individuals. Genomic DNA of every subset was divided equally among multiple immunoSEQ plates. The protocol was immunoSEQ multiplex PCR, while the TCRdb copy is restricted to in-frame clones and leaves out a portion. Of approximately 2.1 million clones in the sample, 80% to 95% were seen once. CDR3 length: 16 residues. Trimming took 4 bases from V and 2 from J; bases not matched to a gene: 8. Germline V gene data show CDR1 as SQVTM and CDR2 as ANQGSEA. The sequence derives from a young man in good health. Some clones in this sample may be carry-over from other donors' samples. This rearrangement joins TRBV29-1 to TRBJ2-1; 10 nucleotides line up with TRBD2. Sequences were obtained from naive CD4+ T cells from PBMCs. Subset: CD45RA+ positively selected. CDR3 in DNA: TGCAGCGTTGGGCGAGTAAGCGGGAGGGCCTACAATGAGCAGTTCTTC. This gives the protein CSVGRVSGRAYNEQFF.